The T cell receptor (beta chain) described here comes from a study of blood T cell repertoires in COVID-19. CDR3 size: 16 residues. Germline CDR1 reads SEHNR; CDR2 reads FQNEAQ (reference sequence). V lost 1 base to trimming and J lost 6 bases; unmatched junction nucleotides: 9. TCRdb's copy holds only in-frame clones and misses some; the assay was immunoSEQ multiplex PCR. The data show about 250,000 clones, 89% seen once. The sequence was collected from a woman in her forties who had recovered from COVID-19. Sequences were obtained from peripheral blood. The chain joins TRBV7-9 to TRBJ2-3; 8 nucleotides match TRBD2. The CDR3 sequence is CASSLVGAGDVDTQYF. In nucleotides, the CDR3 is TGTGCCAGCAGCTTAGTAGGAGCGGGAGATGTGGATACGCAGTATTTT.